The next 2 T cell receptor beta chains were all read from a single sample in a study of blood T cell repertoires in COVID-19. Method: immunoSEQ multiplex PCR; TCRdb's copy keeps in-frame clones and lacks some. The sample comprises around 190,000 clones, approximately 84% of which are singletons, and 3.2% rests with the top ten. The source material was PBMCs or T cells enriched from blood (not recorded which). The receptors here all came from a woman younger than 45 who had recovered from COVID-19.

There are a few counts of this clone. The V gene is TRBV7-9, the J gene TRBJ2-2; 7 bases map to TRBD2. Per the germline V gene, CDR1 is SEHNR and CDR2 is FQNEAQ (reference sequence). The J segment lost 1 base and the V segment lost 2 bases, leaving 4 bases of the junction unmatched. The CDR3 covers 16 residues. The CDR3 DNA reads TGTGCCAGCAGCTTATACGGCGGGAGGAACACCGGGGAGCTGTTTTTT. It translates to CASSLYGGRNTGELFF.

This chain joins TRBV28 and TRBJ2-7; tentatively, D is TRBD1 (6 bases). V was cut by 6 bases and J by 6 bases, with 15 bases left in between. Per the germline V gene, CDR1 is MDHEN and CDR2 is SYDVKM. CDR3 length: 13 residues. CDR3 region: CASRRDTSREQYF. CDR3 DNA: TGTGCCAGCAGACGGGACACATCCCGCGAGCAGTACTTC.